This is a list of T cell receptor beta chains from one sample in a study of long-term antiretroviral therapy in people with HIV. Sequencing was performed with immunoSEQ multiplex PCR; in TCRdb, only in-frame clones are kept and a portion is missing. The table includes some 35,000 clones, about four fifths detected once. Specimen: unsorted PBMCs, collected 0.4 years before starting antiretroviral therapy. These receptors were collected from a man between 18 and 35 years old with HIV. Both conserved end residues are part of each CDR3. Each record gives: V gene, clone size, J gene, D gene, CDR3 protein, CDR3 DNA. A D gene is named only where the DNA matches it firmly. Clone size, where shown, is once, few, many, or a class for clones that have expanded.

TRBV30,-,TRBJ2-5,-,CACQLAGETQYF,TGTGCCTGCCAACTAGCTGGGGAGACCCAGTACTTC
TRBV5-1,-,TRBJ1-2,-,CASSFPGRETNYGYTF,TGCGCCAGCAGCTTCCCTGGACGGGAAACTAACTATGGCTACACCTTC
TRBV28,-,TRBJ2-7,TRBD2,CASSLFVAGAPYEQYF,TGTGCCAGCAGTTTATTTGTAGCGGGAGCTCCCTACGAGCAGTACTTC
TRBV7-2,once,TRBJ2-7,TRBD1,CASSLARDSHYEQYF,TGTGCCAGCAGCTTAGCCCGGGACAGCCACTACGAGCAGTACTTC
TRBV28,once,TRBJ1-5,-,CASSLAGGYQPQHF,TGTGCCAGCAGTTTAGCGGGGGGCTATCAGCCCCAGCATTTT
TRBV11-2,-,TRBJ2-1,TRBD2,CASSLDPSGSKSYNEQFF,TGTGCCAGCAGCTTAGATCCTAGCGGGAGTAAGTCCTACAATGAGCAGTTCTTC
TRBV7-9,-,TRBJ2-7,TRBD2,CASSLLSGGDTYEQYF,TGTGCCAGCAGCTTATTAAGCGGGGGGGATACCTACGAGCAGTACTTC
TRBV6-5,-,TRBJ2-1,-,CASSRASSSYNEQFF,TGTGCCAGCAGCCGAGCTTCCAGCTCCTACAATGAGCAGTTCTTC
TRBV6-6,-,TRBJ1-4,-,CASSYGTNEKLFF,TGTGCCAGCAGTTATGGGACTAATGAAAAACTGTTTTTT
TRBV27,-,TRBJ1-2,-,CASSLRGIYGYTF,TGTGCCAGCAGTTTAAGGGGCATCTATGGCTACACCTTC
TRBV10-2,once,TRBJ2-1,-,CASSESRSDNEQFF,TGCGCCAGCAGTGAGTCGCGCAGCGACAATGAGCAGTTCTTC
TRBV19,-,TRBJ1-4,TRBD1,CASSTQGRGEKLFF,TGTGCCAGTAGTACACAGGGGAGAGGTGAAAAACTGTTTTTT
TRBV6-5,-,TRBJ1-2,-,CASSYSSFYNYGYTF,TGTGCCAGCAGTTACTCGAGCTTTTATAACTATGGCTACACCTTC
TRBV5-5,-,TRBJ2-7,TRBD2,CASSLAGEDEQYF,TGTGCCAGCAGCTTAGCGGGGGAAGACGAGCAGTACTTC
TRBV6-1,-,TRBJ1-4,-,CASSGWGADEKLFF,TGTGCCAGCAGCGGGTGGGGGGCTGATGAAAAACTGTTTTTT
TRBV28,-,TRBJ1-2,-,CASSTRTAESGYTF,TGTGCCAGCAGTACTAGGACCGCAGAAAGTGGCTACACCTTC
TRBV27,once,TRBJ2-3,-,CASRITSTDTQYF,TGTGCCAGCAGGATTACTAGCACAGATACGCAGTATTTT
TRBV7-9,-,TRBJ2-7,-,CASSGPDSLAYEQYF,TGTGCCAGCAGCGGCCCGGACAGTCTAGCCTACGAGCAGTACTTC
TRBV19,-,TRBJ1-5,-,CASSMARSNQPQHF,TGTGCCAGTAGTATGGCTCGAAGCAATCAGCCCCAGCATTTT
TRBV5-1,-,TRBJ2-3,-,CASSEARTGGSDTQYF,TGCGCCAGCAGCGAAGCCCGGACTGGGGGGTCAGATACGCAGTATTTT
TRBV7-6,-,TRBJ2-1,-,CASSQAGAGSYNEQFF,TGTGCCAGCAGCCAGGCGGGGGCGGGGTCCTACAATGAGCAGTTCTTC
TRBV5-4,-,TRBJ1-5,-,CASSLDRGVAQPQHF,TGTGCCAGCAGCTTGGACCGAGGGGTGGCTCAGCCCCAGCATTTT
TRBV27,-,TRBJ1-1,TRBD1,CASSHGTGLNTEAFF,TGTGCCAGCAGCCACGGGACAGGTTTGAACACTGAAGCTTTCTTT
TRBV7-2,-,TRBJ2-1,-,CASSLDGGTYNEQFF,TGTGCCAGCAGCTTAGACGGAGGGACCTACAATGAGCAGTTCTTC
TRBV18,-,TRBJ2-1,TRBD2,CASSPGTSGMGSEQFF,TGTGCCAGCTCACCTGGGACTAGCGGGATGGGAAGTGAGCAGTTCTTC
TRBV4-2,-,TRBJ2-1,-,CASSQDRGMTDRTNEQFF,TGTGCCAGCAGCCAAGATCGGGGGATGACCGACAGGACCAATGAGCAGTTCTTC
TRBV2,-,TRBJ1-6,TRBD1,CASQGDHNSPLHF,TGTGCCAGCCAGGGGGACCATAATTCACCCCTCCACTTT
TRBV15,-,TRBJ2-7,TRBD2,CATSPTGTSGIQDEQYF,TGTGCCACCAGCCCAACCGGGACTAGCGGAATACAGGACGAGCAGTACTTC
TRBV6-6,-,TRBJ1-1,TRBD1,CASSSTTGGVSTEAFF,TGTGCCAGCAGTTCCACGACAGGGGGCGTTAGCACTGAAGCTTTCTTT
TRBV7-6,-,TRBJ2-2,-,CASSSGSFNGGELFF,TGTGCCAGCAGCTCCGGGAGTTTTAATGGCGGGGAGCTGTTTTTT
TRBV27,-,TRBJ1-1,-,CASSLNPGGGTEAFF,TGTGCCAGCAGTTTGAACCCAGGTGGGGGGACTGAAGCTTTCTTT
TRBV6-1,-,TRBJ2-7,TRBD2,CASSEAAGRTYEQYF,TGTGCCAGCAGTGAAGCAGCGGGACGAACCTACGAGCAGTACTTC
TRBV25-1,once,TRBJ2-7,-,CASSEPGQIYEQYF,TGTGCCAGCAGTGAACCCGGACAGATCTACGAGCAGTACTTC
TRBV28,few,TRBJ2-7,TRBD1,CASSWTGNEQYF,TGTGCCAGCAGTTGGACAGGGAACGAGCAGTACTTC
TRBV12-5,-,TRBJ1-1,-,CASGLSGEDTEAFF,TGTGCTAGTGGTTTGAGTGGGGAGGATACTGAAGCTTTCTTT
TRBV19,-,TRBJ1-4,TRBD1,CASSSGQGRLGTEKLFF,TGTGCCAGTAGTTCGGGACAGGGCCGTCTCGGGACTGAAAAACTGTTTTTT
TRBV9,-,TRBJ2-3,-,CASSVEGDTQYF,TGTGCCAGCAGCGTAGAAGGAGATACGCAGTATTTT
TRBV6-6,few,TRBJ2-1,-,CASRPLSAGGQFF,TGTGCCAGCAGACCCCTGAGCGCCGGAGGGCAGTTCTTC
TRBV27,-,TRBJ2-5,TRBD1,CASSLGLPGGPQETQYF,TGTGCCAGCAGTTTGGGGCTTCCAGGGGGCCCCCAAGAGACCCAGTACTTC
TRBV9,-,TRBJ2-3,-,CASSVFEGLLTDTQYF,TGTGCCAGCAGCGTATTTGAGGGACTCCTCACAGATACGCAGTATTTT
TRBV7-7,-,TRBJ2-1,-,CASSRGLFNEQFF,TGTGCTAGCAGCCGCGGACTTTTCAATGAGCAGTTCTTC
TRBV9,-,TRBJ2-2,-,CASSARAVSAAGELFF,TGTGCCAGCAGCGCCCGGGCGGTAAGCGCAGCCGGGGAGCTGTTTTTT
TRBV19,few,TRBJ1-5,-,CASTAGSPGFSNQPQHF,TGTGCCAGTACCGCAGGGTCGCCTGGGTTTAGCAATCAGCCCCAGCATTTT
TRBV5-4,-,TRBJ1-4,-,CASSLGPKATNEKLFF,TGTGCCAGCAGCCTGGGACCGAAGGCAACTAATGAAAAACTGTTTTTT
TRBV7-2,few,TRBJ2-1,TRBD2,CASTPGLVWNEQFF,TGTGCCAGCACCCCCGGACTAGTGTGGAATGAGCAGTTCTTC
TRBV5-4,-,TRBJ2-6,-,CASSTRTDQISGANVLTF,TGTGCCAGCAGCACCCGGACGGACCAAATCTCTGGGGCCAACGTCCTGACTTTC
TRBV7-2,once,TRBJ2-1,TRBD1,CASSVTGGINNEQFF,TGTGCCAGCAGCGTCACAGGGGGCATTAACAATGAGCAGTTCTTC
TRBV10-1,once,TRBJ2-2,-,CASSEGANTGELFF,TGCGCCAGCAGTGAGGGGGCGAACACCGGGGAGCTGTTTTTT
TRBV27,-,TRBJ2-7,-,CASSPGAGPGGYEQYF,TGTGCCAGCAGTCCAGGGGCGGGGCCTGGGGGCTACGAGCAGTACTTC
TRBV29-1,once,TRBJ2-2,-,CSVVREGRVSAGELFF,TGCAGCGTTGTCAGGGAAGGAAGGGTCTCGGCCGGGGAGCTGTTTTTT
TRBV30,-,TRBJ2-7,TRBD1,CAWSVKGAGYEQYF,TGTGCCTGGAGTGTAAAGGGGGCGGGCTACGAGCAGTACTTC
TRBV9,-,TRBJ2-1,TRBD2,CASTGGLAGYNEQFF,TGTGCCAGCACCGGGGGGCTAGCGGGGTACAATGAGCAGTTCTTC
TRBV7-2,-,TRBJ2-1,-,CASSLYQGEQFF,TGTGCCAGCAGCTTATACCAGGGGGAGCAGTTCTTC